Presented here are 14 T cell receptor beta chains from one specimen sequenced in a study of blood T cell repertoires in COVID-19. Only in-frame clones appear in the TCRdb table, and some are missing; sequencing was by immunoSEQ multiplex PCR. The sample records around 250,000 clones, approximately 89% being singletons. Sequenced input: PBMCs or T cells enriched from blood (not recorded which). Every receptor here comes from a woman aged 40 to 50 with acute COVID-19.

DNA of the CDR3: TGTGCCAGCAGCTTAGGAGCGAATGAAAAACTGTTTTTT. As protein: CASSLGANEKLFF. J is TRBJ1-4 and V is TRBV7-9; D call uncertain. This CDR3 region has 13 residues. The V end lost 1 base, the J end lost 5 bases, and 5 bases lay between the germline ends. Per the germline V gene, CDR1 is SEHNR and CDR2 is FQNEAQ (reference sequence).

The chain links TRBV24-1 to TRBJ2-1, with TRBD1 as a possible D gene (5 bases). The CDR3 consists of 14 residues. CDR1 and CDR2 from the germline V gene are KGHDR and SFDVKD. Trimming took 5 bases from V and 0 from J, leaving 7 bases between them. The CDR3 region has the DNA TGTGCCACCAGTGGACAGAGCTCCTACAATGAGCAGTTCTTC. The encoded protein is CATSGQSSYNEQFF.

The rearrangement links TRBV18 to TRBJ2-2; TRBD1 matches at 8 bases. CDR3 length equals 16 residues. Unmatched junction bases numbered 9, after V lost 5 bases and J lost 4 bases. Germline lookup yields CDR1 KGHSH and CDR2 LQKENI. This CDR3 reads CASSYSGGSATGELFF. CDR3 in DNA: TGTGCCAGCTCATATTCAGGGGGCTCGGCCACCGGGGAGCTGTTTTTT.

The chain has TRBV7-2 and TRBJ2-4; D gene unclear. Germline V lookup: CDR1 SGHTA, CDR2 FQGNSA. The CDR3 is 14 residues long. The V and J ends lost 3 bases and 6 bases respectively, with 12 bases between them. The CDR3 nucleotides are TGTGCCAGCAGCTTTCAACTCGACTCAAACATTCAGTACTTC. Translating it yields CASSFQLDSNIQYF.

The rearrangement joins TRBV7-6 to TRBJ2-1; maybe TRBD2 (7 bases). Germline V gene data show CDR1 as SGHVS and CDR2 as FNYEAQ. Trimming shortened V by 6 bases and J by 8 bases, and 14 bases separated the two germline ends. The length of the CDR3 is 13 residues. CDR3 coding DNA: TGTGCCAGCAGATCCATAGGGGGGGATGAGCAGTTCTTC. Protein sequence: CASRSIGGDEQFF.

The V gene is TRBV5-8, the J gene TRBJ2-5; 10 nucleotides agree with TRBD1. CDR3 length: 15 residues. After removal of 3 bases from V and 5 bases from J, the junction contained 7 bases not matched to a gene. The germline gives CDR1 SGHTS, CDR2 YDEGEE. Here the CDR3 DNA reads TGTGCCAGCAGCTGGGGACAGGGGTTCAGGGAGACCCAGTACTTC. Translating it yields CASSWGQGFRETQYF.

V usage is TRBV28 and J usage is TRBJ2-2; 8 bases are a match to TRBD2. Germline lookup yields CDR1 MDHEN and CDR2 SYDVKM. The V segment lost 5 bases and the J segment 0 bases; nucleotides outside the gene matches: 5. This CDR3 region has 16 residues. The CDR3 region is CASSLTSGANTGELFF. CDR3 DNA: TGTGCCAGCAGTCTTACTAGCGGTGCGAACACCGGGGAGCTGTTTTTT.

The chain employs TRBV2 and TRBJ1-5; D unclear. Between the trimmed V and J ends, which lost 8 bases and 4 bases, there was a span of 18 bases. Per germline, CDR1 SNHLY and CDR2 FYNNEI. The CDR3 has 15 amino acids. The CDR3, as DNA: TGTGCCAGCCTACTGGGAGTGAGGGATAATCAGCCCCAGCATTTT. Amino acid sequence: CASLLGVRDNQPQHF.

This clone turned up a few times. V gene TRBV27 combines with J gene TRBJ2-7; 9 bases agree with TRBD2. CDR3 size: 13 residues. CDR1 is MNHEY, CDR2 SMNVEV, per germline (reference sequence). The trim removed 8 bases at V and 4 bases at J, leaving 6 bases unmatched. The DNA for the CDR3 is TGTGCCAGCGGTAGCGGGAGCCGGTACGAGCAGTACTTC. This codes for CASGSGSRYEQYF.

The table lists this clone with a count of one. This chain links TRBV19 with TRBJ1-2; D possibly corresponds to TRBD1 (5 bases). The CDR3 runs 17 residues. The germline V gene encodes CDR1 LNHDA and CDR2 SQIVND (reference sequence). The V and J ends lost 6 bases and 4 bases respectively, with 24 bases between them. Here the CDR3 reads CASSIVGGGVLGYGYTF. DNA of the CDR3: TGTGCCAGTAGCATTGTTGGAGGAGGGGTATTGGGCTATGGCTACACCTTC.

The chain uses TRBV19 and TRBJ1-5; tentatively, D is TRBD1 (5 bases). The V and J ends lost 7 bases and 7 bases respectively, with 23 bases between them. Germline-derived CDR1 and CDR2 are LNHDA and SQIVND (reference sequence). The CDR3 covers 16 residues. This CDR3 is CASNPVGEVRGQPQHF. CDR3 bases: TGTGCCAGTAATCCAGTCGGGGAAGTTCGGGGGCAGCCCCAGCATTTT.

The chain employs TRBV10-3 and TRBJ2-7, with D unclear. Germline V gives CDR1 ENHRY, CDR2 SYGVKD. The CDR3 contains 14 residues. Trimming removed 6 bases at V and 0 bases at J, with 12 bases between. CDR3 nucleotides: TGTGCCATCAGCCTGTCGGTTGACTCCTACGAGCAGTACTTC. Translation: CAISLSVDSYEQYF.

This chain uses TRBV19 with TRBJ2-7; TRBD2 might be the D (5 bases). CDR3 length equals 13 residues. Germline V gene lookup returns CDR1 LNHDA and CDR2 SQIVND (reference sequence). Trimming removed 6 bases from V and 0 bases from J, with 9 bases in between. In DNA form, the CDR3 reads TGTGCCAGTAGCCGCGGAGGCTCCTACGAGCAGTACTTC. It specifies CASSRGGSYEQYF. Based on the CDR3 plus reference TRBV19 and TRBJ2-7, the full variable domain is DGGITQSPKYLFRKEGQNVTLSCEQNLNHDAMYWYRQDPGQGLRLIYYSQIVNDFQKGDIAEGYSVSREKKESFPLTVTSAQKNPTAFYLCASSRGGSYEQYFGPGTRLTVT.

V is TRBV28 and J is TRBJ1-1; the match to TRBD1 covers 7 bases. V dropped 3 bases and J dropped 4; count of bases not matched to a gene: 8. Germline V CDR1 and CDR2: MDHEN, SYDVKM. The CDR3 is 15 residues long. The CDR3 DNA reads as TGTGCCAGCAGTTTCGAGGGGGCAGGGCCCACTGAAGCTTTCTTT. Translated: CASSFEGAGPTEAFF.